This TCR beta chain appears in the sequencing data of a study of T cell responses to AZD1222 COVID-19 vaccine. Background on the study: Doses given second, at about 4 or about 12 weeks, were pooled.

Trimming at V came to 11 bases and at J to 3 bases, leaving 12 bases not matched to a gene. The CDR3 spans 15 residues. Germline CDR1 is SNHLY and CDR2 is FYNNEI. TCRdb's table, derived via immunoSEQ multiplex PCR, lists solely in-frame clones and lacks some. Seen here are some 140,000 clones, about 87% observed once, and the top ten hold about 5.9%. V is TRBV2 and J is TRBJ2-3; 9 positions match TRBD1. The clonotype comes from an adult in good health. Source: peripheral blood, taken on day 0 of AZD1222 vaccination. DNA for the CDR3: TGTGCCTCCAGCACGGGACAGGGCCGGACAGATACGCAGTATTTT. As protein: CASSTGQGRTDTQYF.